This entry lists 10 T cell receptor beta chains sequenced from one sample in a study of beta chain features in type 1 diabetes (dated by TCRdb to 2016 to 2019). The library relied on the immunoSEQ multiplex PCR assay. The entire amount of isolated RNA was reverse transcribed using the High Capacity cDNA Reverse Transcription Kit, so the sequenced TCRB transcripts were expressed ones. The source is immuneACCESS, and TCRdb retained only in-frame sequences with V and J called. Part of the clones is not carried over; for the studies checked, unresolved V genes explain less than half of this, and the remainder is unexplained. The sample profile shows 400,000 to 600,000 clones; approximately 31% of them were found once. About 0.065% of the sample is in the top ten clones. What was sequenced was naive CD4+ T cells from blood. The cell subset or site label, read with the paper, signifies: true naive CD4+ T cells. The receptors were gathered from a man younger than 35 in good health.

J is TRBJ2-7 and V is TRBV27; no definite D call. The V gene lost 7 bases and the J gene lost 0 bases, with 7 bases spanning the gap. Germline CDR1 reads MNHEY; CDR2 reads SMNVEV (reference sequence). The CDR3 runs to 12 residues. The CDR3 region has the DNA TGTGCCAGCATGGGGTACTCCTACGAGCAGTACTTC. Protein product: CASMGYSYEQYF.

This clone was seen more than once but under ten times. This chain uses TRBV21-1 with TRBJ2-1; the table's D call, TRBD2, was not checked against the DNA. TRBV21-1 is annotated as a pseudogene. The length of the CDR3 is 16 residues. The chain's CDR3 is CASSSEGLAGYNEQFF. The CDR3 DNA reads TGTGCCAGCAGCTCTGAGGGGCTAGCGGGCTACAATGAGCAGTTCTTC.

The chain joins TRBV30 to TRBJ2-3; D unresolved. Germline CDR1 GTSNPN, CDR2 SVGIG (reference sequence). Deletions cut 4 bases from V and 3 bases from J, with 8 bases between. This CDR3 has 12 amino acids. DNA for the CDR3: TGTGCCTGGACCCCACTAACAGATACGCAGTATTTT. Amino acids: CAWTPLTDTQYF.

Only a few counts were recorded for this clone. The V call is TRBV5-1, the J call TRBJ2-3; D perhaps matches TRBD2 (5 bases). The germline CDR1 and CDR2 sequences are SGHRS and YFSETQ. The length of the CDR3 is 13 residues. Trimming stripped 1 base from V and 4 bases from J, with 7 bases between. CDR3 DNA sequence: TGCGCCAGCAGCTTGCAAGCGGCAGATACGCAGTATTTT. Translated, it gives CASSLQAADTQYF.

The chain couples TRBV30 to TRBJ2-7, with D uncertain. The CDR3 extends over 15 amino acids. V gave up 1 base and J gave up 3 bases, with 16 bases separating them. The germline V gene encodes CDR1 GTSNPN and CDR2 SVGIG (reference sequence). CDR3 coding DNA: TGTGCCTGGAGTGGGCCCGGTGCCCCCATCTACGAGCAGTACTTC. This translates into CAWSGPGAPIYEQYF. Looking up the rest from reference TRBV30 and TRBJ2-7 gives the full variable domain: SQTIHQWPATLVQPVGSPLSLECTVEGTSNPNLYWYRQAAGRGLQLLFYSVGIGQISSEVPQNLSASRPQDRQFILSSKKLLLSDSGFYLCAWSGPGAPIYEQYFGPGTRLTVT.

This clone occurred a few times. The J gene is TRBJ2-2, the V gene TRBV30; D uncertain. The V end lost 2 bases, the J end lost 4 bases, and 14 bases lay between the germline ends. Per germline, CDR1 GTSNPN and CDR2 SVGIG (reference sequence). The CDR3 is 15 amino acids. CDR3 in amino acids: CAWSRSSVGTGELFF. CDR3 nucleotide sequence: TGTGCCTGGAGTCGTTCTTCAGTGGGCACCGGGGAGCTGTTTTTT.

The chain has TRBV29-1 and TRBJ1-1, with a possible D match to TRBD1 (5 bases). This CDR3 region has 10 residues. The germline V gene encodes CDR1 SQVTM and CDR2 ANQGSEA. Between the trimmed V and J ends, which lost 7 bases and 4 bases, there was a span of 7 bases. CDR3 bases: TGCAGCGCTGGGGCCACTGAAGCTTTCTTT. It codes for CSAGATEAFF.

V gene TRBV28 combines with J gene TRBJ2-7; D may be TRBD1 (6 bases). The CDR3 contains 15 residues. Germline V gene data show CDR1 as MDHEN and CDR2 as SYDVKM. V lost 3 bases and J 5 bases, leaving 17 bases between the germline ends. In nucleotides, the CDR3 is TGTGCCAGCAGTTTTTTGCAGGGGACGATGCACGAGCAGTACTTC. Protein product: CASSFLQGTMHEQYF.

This clone was seen a handful of times. V usage is TRBV6-6 and J usage is TRBJ1-4, with 7 bases fitting TRBD1. Unmatched junction bases numbered 8, after V lost 5 bases and J lost 5 bases. In germline, CDR1 is MNHNY, CDR2 SVGAGI (reference sequence). The CDR3 is 15 residues long. This CDR3 reads CASSHRTGWNEKLFF. For the CDR3, the DNA is TGTGCCAGCAGTCACAGGACAGGCTGGAATGAAAAACTGTTTTTT.

The chain combines TRBV25-1 with TRBJ1-2; 7 positions agree with TRBD1. CDR1 is MGHDK and CDR2 is SYGVNS in the germline V gene. The length of the CDR3 is 13 residues. Unmatched junction bases numbered 5, after V lost 6 bases and J lost 4 bases. As DNA, the CDR3 is TGTGCCAGCAGAGACAGGGTTGGCTATGGCTACACCTTC. The encoded protein is CASRDRVGYGYTF.